The T cell receptor (beta chain) under discussion was sequenced for a study of blood T cell repertoires in COVID-19. Generated by immunoSEQ multiplex PCR, the TCRdb table keeps only in-frame clones and is missing some. The sample lists 100,000 to 150,000 clones; more than 70% were seen once. Per germline, CDR1 SGHAT and CDR2 FQDESV (reference sequence). The CDR3 contains 12 residues. Trimming removed 8 bases at V and 7 bases at J, with 12 bases between. The V and J genes are TRBV11-1 and TRBJ2-4; a possible D gene is TRBD1 (6 bases). The receptor comes from an elderly man with active or convalescent COVID-19. The sequenced sample consisted of peripheral blood. The DNA of the CDR3 is TGTGCCAGCCGGCAGGACAGTAACATTCAGTACTTC. Protein product: CASRQDSNIQYF.